This is a list of T cell receptor beta chains from one sample in a study of blood T cell repertoires in COVID-19. The repertoire was sequenced with immunoSEQ multiplex PCR; TCRdb's copy has only in-frame clones and lacks some. The repertoire holds around 320,000 clones, with roughly 90% as singletons. Sequenced input: PBMCs or T cells enriched from blood (not recorded which). These receptors were collected from a woman aged 50 to 65 who had been exposed to COVID-19. Each CDR3 is given with its conserved first and last residue. A D gene is named only where the DNA matches it firmly. Size tells how often a clone was seen (once, few, many) or the class of an expanded clone, and some rows leave it out.

d_call	clone_size	v_call	j_call	cdr3_nt	cdr3_aa
TRBD2	.	TRBV18	TRBJ2-1	TGTGCCAGCTCACCACCTTTGTCTAGCGGGGTCCAATCCTACAATGAGCAGTTCTTC	CASSPPLSSGVQSYNEQFF
TRBD1	.	TRBV28	TRBJ1-2	TGTGCCAGCATCACCGGGACAGGGGGCCTTTACTATGGCTACACCTTC	CASITGTGGLYYGYTF
TRBD1	.	TRBV19	TRBJ1-2	TGTGCCAGTAGTATCCCGGACAGGGGTGCCTATGGCTACACCTTC	CASSIPDRGAYGYTF
TRBD1	.	TRBV19	TRBJ1-6	TGTGCCAGCAAGATCGGGGACAGACTTTTATATAATTCACCCCTCCACTTT	CASKIGDRLLYNSPLHF
.	.	TRBV21-1	TRBJ2-7	TGTGCCAGCAGCAAAGTTGGGACAGGGAAATACGAGCAGTACTTC	CASSKVGTGKYEQYF
.	once	TRBV7-9	TRBJ1-1	TGTGCCAGCAGCTTCGACAGTTCCACTGAAGCTTTCTTT	CASSFDSSTEAFF
TRBD1	once	TRBV7-9	TRBJ2-3	TGTGCCAGCAGCGGACAGGGGTTGAGTACAGATACGCAGTATTTT	CASSGQGLSTDTQYF
TRBD2	once	TRBV28	TRBJ2-7	TGTGCCAGCGTTAGTGGGGGGGGCGAGCAGTACTTC	CASVSGGGEQYF
.	.	TRBV7-2	TRBJ2-7	TGTGCCAGCAGCTTGGGGGCTCTTAACTCCTACGAGCAGTACTTC	CASSLGALNSYEQYF
.	.	TRBV3-1/TRBV3-2	TRBJ1-1	TGTGCCAGCAGCCTAAATACAGGGTTGGGGAACACTGAAGCTTTCTTT	CASSLNTGLGNTEAFF
.	.	TRBV15	TRBJ1-5	TGTGCCACCAGCACTAACCTTTATCAGCCCCAGCATTTT	CATSTNLYQPQHF
TRBD2	.	TRBV5-1	TRBJ2-1	TGCGCCAGCAGCTTGGATGGACTAGCGGCCTACAATGAGCAGTTCTTC	CASSLDGLAAYNEQFF
TRBD2	.	TRBV2	TRBJ2-5	TGTGCCTCCAGGCCCCCGACTAGCGGGGGATATCAAGAGACCCAGTACTTC	CASRPPTSGGYQETQYF
.	.	TRBV5-1	TRBJ2-1	TGCGCCAGCAGCCCAGGGACCTACAATGAGCAGTTCTTC	CASSPGTYNEQFF
.	few	TRBV2	TRBJ2-7	TGTGCCAGCAGCTTCGGACAGAACGCCTACGAGCAGTACTTC	CASSFGQNAYEQYF